The clone carrying this T cell receptor (beta chain) was counted ten times or more. The antigen remains unidentified. The sample belongs to a study of read filtering for tumor transcriptome and immune sequencing. Overall study: Whole-transcriptome libraries were prepared after DNase treatment.

Overall study results and limits: This fraction held mixed bone marrow immune cells after CD138-negative sorting. Compared with RNA-seq, IR-seq gave much higher clonotype depth and reliability.

From approximately 430 ng of RNA, a library with molecular barcoded alpha/delta and beta/gamma adaptors was made. In TCRdb, the reads were re-called with MiXCR into one record per CDR3 protein. There are about 62,000 distinct CDR3 sequences in the sample; roughly a fifth occur only once, and 11% lies in the top ten. Losses at the gene ends were 4 bases for V and 6 bases for J; bases not matched to a gene: 3. The CDR3 extends over 14 amino acids. CDR1 SGHRS and CDR2 YFSETQ come from the germline V gene. The specimen was a population of CD138-negative cells sorted from bone marrow. This chain links TRBV5-1 with TRBJ1-6; 8 nucleotides match TRBD1. The sequence derives from a donor at least 40 years old with multiple myeloma. The CDR3 DNA follows: TGCGCCAGCAGCGAGGGACAGGCTAATTCACCCCTCCACTTT. Protein sequence: CASSEGQANSPLHF.